Listed below are T cell receptor beta chains from one sample, sequenced in a study of regulatory T cells in long-lasting Graves disease. In TCRdb, the multiplex PCR reads were re-called with MiXCR into one record per CDR3 protein. The sample consists of hundreds of thousands of distinct CDR3 sequences, 15% of them appearing once. Sequencing used peripheral blood mononuclear cells (PBMCs), obtained at new diagnosis, from a patient treated with antithyroid drugs. The receptors here all came from a female donor with Graves disease. Each CDR3 is given with its conserved first and last residue. D genes are given only for firm matches. Only part of the rows carry a size: once, few, many, or a class if the clone is expanded.

-	few	TRBJ2-5	TRBV7-9	13	TGTGCCAGCAGCTCGTACAGGGTAGAGACCCAGTACTTC	CASSSYRVETQYF
-	many	TRBJ1-1	TRBV20-1	16	TGCAGTGCTAGAGATTCCCGATACCCCTCGGACACTGAAGCTTTCTTT	CSARDSRYPSDTEAFF
TRBD2	few	TRBJ2-3	TRBV29-1	13	TGCAGCGTGACTAGCGGGAGTCCAGATACGCAGTATTTT	CSVTSGSPDTQYF
TRBD2	many	TRBJ2-1	TRBV7-7	16	TGTGCTAGCAGCCCAGAACTAGCGGGTGTGGGAAATGAGCAGTTCTTC	CASSPELAGVGNEQFF
-	many	TRBJ1-2	TRBV2	15	TGTGCCAGCAGTGATCGTTTAGGGACACGCGGGGTGTGTACCTTC	CASSDRLGTRGVCTF
-	many	TRBJ2-7	TRBV6-9	14	TGTGCCAGCAGTTACAGACAAGCTAGGTACGAGCAGTACTTC	CASSYRQARYEQYF
-	many	TRBJ1-4	TRBV6-2/TRBV6-3	14	TGTGCCAGCAGTGACAACAGGGCGAATGAAAAACTGTTTTTT	CASSDNRANEKLFF
-	many	TRBJ2-5	TRBV2	14	TGTGCCAGCAGGCCCGACGGGGTTGGGGAGACCCAGTACTTC	CASRPDGVGETQYF
-	many	TRBJ2-6	TRBV7-9	15	TGTGCCAGCAGCCCAACGCGGGCCGGGGCCAACGTCCTGACTTTC	CASSPTRAGANVLTF
TRBD2	few	TRBJ2-2	TRBV4-1	16	TGCGCCAGCAGTAATCTGGGGCGGGAGCTGACCGGGGAGCTGTTTTTT	CASSNLGRELTGELFF
TRBD2	-	TRBJ2-7	TRBV19	13	TGTGCCAGTAGTGCCGGGAGGTCCTACGAGCAGTACTTC	CASSAGRSYEQYF
-	few	TRBJ2-1	TRBV7-9	16	TGTGCCAGCAGCTTAGCGTTTATAGGCTCCTACAATGAGCAGTTCTTC	CASSLAFIGSYNEQFF
-	-	TRBJ2-3	TRBV5-1	15	TGCGCCAGCAGCTTTTCTCGACAGCTCACAGATACGCAGTATTTT	CASSFSRQLTDTQYF
-	many	TRBJ1-2	TRBV20-1	11	TGCAGTGCTGAGTCTAACTATGGCTACACCTTC	CSAESNYGYTF
-	-	TRBJ1-2	TRBV7-9	14	TGTGCCAGCAGCTTAGAACAGGGAGGTTCGGGCTACACCTTC	CASSLEQGGSGYTF
-	many	TRBJ2-1	TRBV27	14	TGTGCCAGCATGATCGGGAGGGGGCGACATGAGCAGTTCTTC	CASMIGRGRHEQFF
-	-	TRBJ1-5	TRBV4-1	14	TGCGCCAGCAGCCAAGCCCGCAGTAATCAGCCCCAGCATTTT	CASSQARSNQPQHF
TRBD2	few	TRBJ2-1	TRBV24-1	19	TGTGCCACCAGTGTCAGTTCCGGGACTAGCGGGAGGGCCCACAATGAGCAGTTCTTC	CATSVSSGTSGRAHNEQFF
-	-	TRBJ1-1	TRBV4-1	14	TGCGCCAGCAGCCAAGTGAACAGGGTGACTGAAGCTTTCTTT	CASSQVNRVTEAFF
TRBD2	-	TRBJ2-7	TRBV12-5	15	TGTGCTAGTGGTTTCATACTAGCGGGATACTACGAGCAGTACTTC	CASGFILAGYYEQYF
TRBD1	few	TRBJ1-1	TRBV6-1	14	TGTGCCAGCAGTGAGTATGGACAGGACTCTGAAGCTTTCTTT	CASSEYGQDSEAFF
-	many	TRBJ2-7	TRBV28	13	TGTGCCATCGGCGGCAGGGTTATCCACGAGCAGTACTTC	CAIGGRVIHEQYF
-	-	TRBJ1-4	TRBV6-1	13	TGTGCCAGCAGTGAAGGGAGCCATGAAAAACTGTTTTTT	CASSEGSHEKLFF
TRBD2	-	TRBJ2-1	TRBV12-3/TRBV12-4	15	TGTGCCAGCAGGCGACGGCTAGCGGGAGCTGGTGAGCAGTTCTTC	CASRRRLAGAGEQFF
-	many	TRBJ1-1	TRBV3-1	14	TGTGCCAGCAGCCAAGAAGCGAGGGGGACTGAAGCTTTCTTT	CASSQEARGTEAFF